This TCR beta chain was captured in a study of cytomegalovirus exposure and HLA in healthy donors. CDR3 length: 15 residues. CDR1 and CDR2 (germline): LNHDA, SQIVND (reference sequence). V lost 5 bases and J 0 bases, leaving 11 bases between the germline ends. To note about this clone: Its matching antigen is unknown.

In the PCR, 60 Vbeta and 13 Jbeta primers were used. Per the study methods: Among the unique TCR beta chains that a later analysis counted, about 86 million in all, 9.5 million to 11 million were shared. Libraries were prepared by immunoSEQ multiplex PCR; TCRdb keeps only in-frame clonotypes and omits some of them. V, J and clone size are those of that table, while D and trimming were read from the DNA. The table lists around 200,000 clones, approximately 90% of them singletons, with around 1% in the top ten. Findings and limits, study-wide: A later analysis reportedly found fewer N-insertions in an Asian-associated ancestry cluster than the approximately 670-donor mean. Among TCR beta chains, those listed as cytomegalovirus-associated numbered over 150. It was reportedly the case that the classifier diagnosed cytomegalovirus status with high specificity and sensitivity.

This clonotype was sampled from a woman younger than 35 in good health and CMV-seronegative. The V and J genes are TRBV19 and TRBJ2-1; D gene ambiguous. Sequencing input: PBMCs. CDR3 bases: TGTGCCAGTAGTGCCTCAGGATACTCCTACAATGAGCAGTTCTTC. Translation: CASSASGYSYNEQFF.